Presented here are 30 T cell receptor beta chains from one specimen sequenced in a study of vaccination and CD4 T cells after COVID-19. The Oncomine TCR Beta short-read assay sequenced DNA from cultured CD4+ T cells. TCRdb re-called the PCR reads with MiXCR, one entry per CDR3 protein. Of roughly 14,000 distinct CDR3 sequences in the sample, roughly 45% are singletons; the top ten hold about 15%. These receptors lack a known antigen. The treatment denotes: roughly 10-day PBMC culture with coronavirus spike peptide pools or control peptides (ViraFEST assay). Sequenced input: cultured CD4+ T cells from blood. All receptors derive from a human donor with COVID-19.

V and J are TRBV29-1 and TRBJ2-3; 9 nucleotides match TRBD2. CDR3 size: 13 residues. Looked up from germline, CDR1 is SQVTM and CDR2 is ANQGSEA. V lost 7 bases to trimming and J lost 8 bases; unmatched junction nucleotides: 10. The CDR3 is CSGREGHRSTQYF. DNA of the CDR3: TGCAGCGGGCGGGAGGGACACAGAAGTACGCAGTATTTT.

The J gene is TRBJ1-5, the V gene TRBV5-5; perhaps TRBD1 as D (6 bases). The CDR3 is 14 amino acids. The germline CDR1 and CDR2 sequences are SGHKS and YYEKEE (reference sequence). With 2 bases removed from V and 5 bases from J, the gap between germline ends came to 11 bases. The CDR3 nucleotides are TGTGCCAGCAGCTTCGGGGGCGCATATCAGCCCCAGCATTTT. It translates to CASSFGGAYQPQHF.

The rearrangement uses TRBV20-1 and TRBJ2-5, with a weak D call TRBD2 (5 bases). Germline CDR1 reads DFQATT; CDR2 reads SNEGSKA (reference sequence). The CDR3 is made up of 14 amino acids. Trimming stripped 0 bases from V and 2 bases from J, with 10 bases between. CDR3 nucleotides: TGCAGTGCTAGAGATCTAGACTATCAAGAGACCCAGTACTTC. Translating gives CSARDLDYQETQYF.

Here the CDR3 reads CASSLGPGNQPQHF. In DNA form, the CDR3 reads TGTGCCAGCAGCTTAGGCCCAGGCAATCAGCCCCAGCATTTT. This sequence joins TRBV7-2 and TRBJ1-5; D is undetermined. Trimming took off 1 base at V and 2 bases at J, with 6 bases between the two ends. CDR1 is SGHTA and CDR2 is FQGNSA in the germline V gene. This CDR3 is 14 amino acids long. The whole variable domain, remainder taken from reference TRBV7-2 and TRBJ1-5, is GAGVSQSPSNKVTEKGKDVELRCDPISGHTALYWYRQSLGQGLEFLIYFQGNSAPDKSGLPSDRFSAERTGGSVSTLTIQRTQQEDSAVYLCASSLGPGNQPQHFGDGTRLSIL.

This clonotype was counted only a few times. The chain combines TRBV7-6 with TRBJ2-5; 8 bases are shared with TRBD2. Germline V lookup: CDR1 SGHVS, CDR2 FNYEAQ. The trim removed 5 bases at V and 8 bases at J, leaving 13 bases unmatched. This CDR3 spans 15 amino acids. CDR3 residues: CASSRTEAGAPTQYF. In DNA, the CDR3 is TGTGCCAGCAGCCGGACCGAAGCGGGGGCTCCCACCCAGTACTTC.

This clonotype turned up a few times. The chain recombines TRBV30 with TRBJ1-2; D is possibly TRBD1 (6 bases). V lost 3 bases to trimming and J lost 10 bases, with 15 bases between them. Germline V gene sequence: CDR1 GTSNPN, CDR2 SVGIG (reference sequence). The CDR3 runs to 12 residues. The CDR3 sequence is CAWRQGGIYYTF. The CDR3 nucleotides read TGTGCCTGGAGACAGGGAGGTATTTACTACACCTTC.

In DNA, the CDR3 is TGTGCCAGCAGCAAATGGCCGGCAGGGGATAAAATGTACGGAGATACGCAGTATTTT. Protein: CASSKWPAGDKMYGDTQYF. V and J are TRBV21-1 and TRBJ2-3; TRBD1 is the table's D call, not checked against the DNA. TRBV21-1 is classified as a pseudogene. The length of the CDR3 is 19 residues.

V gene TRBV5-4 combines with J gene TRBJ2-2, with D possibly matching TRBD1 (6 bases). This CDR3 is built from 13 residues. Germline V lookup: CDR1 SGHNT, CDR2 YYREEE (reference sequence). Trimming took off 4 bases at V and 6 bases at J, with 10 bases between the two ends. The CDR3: CASSAQGPGELFF. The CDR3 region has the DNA TGTGCCAGCAGCGCACAGGGTCCCGGGGAGCTGTTTTTT.

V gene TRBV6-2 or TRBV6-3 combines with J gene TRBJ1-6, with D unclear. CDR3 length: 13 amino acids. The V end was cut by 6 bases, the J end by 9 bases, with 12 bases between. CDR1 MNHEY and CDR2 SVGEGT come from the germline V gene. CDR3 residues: CASRAWASSPLHF. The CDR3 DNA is TGTGCCAGCAGGGCCTGGGCCTCTTCACCCCTCCACTTT.

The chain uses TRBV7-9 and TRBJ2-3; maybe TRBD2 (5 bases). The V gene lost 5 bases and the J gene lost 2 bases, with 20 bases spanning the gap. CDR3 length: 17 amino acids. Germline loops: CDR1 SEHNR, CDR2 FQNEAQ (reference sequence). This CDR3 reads CASSPRGSTRNTDTQYF. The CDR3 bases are TGTGCCAGCAGCCCCCGAGGGAGCACGAGAAACACAGATACGCAGTATTTT. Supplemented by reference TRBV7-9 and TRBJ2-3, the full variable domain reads DTGVSQNPRHKITKRGQNVTFRCDPISEHNRLYWYRQTLGQGPEFLTYFQNEAQLEKSRLLSDRFSAERPKGSFSTLEIQRTEQGDSAMYLCASSPRGSTRNTDTQYFGPGTRLTVL.

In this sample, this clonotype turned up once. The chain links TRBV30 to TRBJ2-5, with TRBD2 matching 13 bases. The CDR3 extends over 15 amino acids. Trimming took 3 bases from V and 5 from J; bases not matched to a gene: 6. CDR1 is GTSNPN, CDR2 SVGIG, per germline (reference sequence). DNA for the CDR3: TGTGCCTGGAGCCCGGGACTAGCGGGGTCGGAGACCCAGTACTTC. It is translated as CAWSPGLAGSETQYF.

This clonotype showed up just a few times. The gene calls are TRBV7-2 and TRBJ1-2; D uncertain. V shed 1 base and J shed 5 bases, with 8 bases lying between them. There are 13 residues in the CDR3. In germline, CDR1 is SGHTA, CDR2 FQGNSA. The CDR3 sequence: CASSLEAVYGYTF. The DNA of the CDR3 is TGTGCCAGCAGCTTAGAGGCGGTTTATGGCTACACCTTC.

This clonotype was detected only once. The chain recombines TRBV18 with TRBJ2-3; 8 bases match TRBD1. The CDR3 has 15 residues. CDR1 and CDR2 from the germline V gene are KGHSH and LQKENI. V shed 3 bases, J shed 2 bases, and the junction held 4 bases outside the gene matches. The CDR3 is CASSPGQGDTDTQYF. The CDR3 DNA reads TGTGCCAGCTCACCCGGACAGGGTGACACAGATACGCAGTATTTT.

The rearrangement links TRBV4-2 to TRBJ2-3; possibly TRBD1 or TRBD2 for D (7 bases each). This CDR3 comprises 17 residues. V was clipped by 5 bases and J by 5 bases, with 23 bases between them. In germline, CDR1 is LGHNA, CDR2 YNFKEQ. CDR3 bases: TGTGCCAGCAGCACATCCTGGGGAGGGGGCCAGGGAGATACGCAGTATTTT. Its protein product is CASSTSWGGGQGDTQYF.

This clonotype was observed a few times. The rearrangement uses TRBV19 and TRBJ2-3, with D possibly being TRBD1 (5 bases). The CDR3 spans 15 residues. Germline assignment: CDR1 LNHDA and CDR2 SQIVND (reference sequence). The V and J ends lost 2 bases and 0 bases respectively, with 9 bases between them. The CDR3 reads CASSISQASTDTQYF. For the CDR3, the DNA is TGTGCCAGTAGTATATCACAGGCGAGCACAGATACGCAGTATTTT.

CDR3 region: CASSFLKQTADTQYF. The CDR3 DNA reads as TGTGCCAGCAGCTTCCTAAAACAGACAGCAGATACGCAGTATTTT. The chain couples TRBV7-6 to TRBJ2-3; tentatively, D is TRBD1 (5 bases). Trimming left V 3 bases short and J 4 bases short, with 14 bases between. Germline V gene data show CDR1 as SGHVS and CDR2 as FNYEAQ. The CDR3 loop spans 15 amino acids.

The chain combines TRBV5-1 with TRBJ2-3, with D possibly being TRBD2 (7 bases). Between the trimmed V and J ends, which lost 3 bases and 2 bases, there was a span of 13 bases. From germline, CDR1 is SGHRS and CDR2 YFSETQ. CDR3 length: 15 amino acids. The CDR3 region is CASSSWGGPTDTQYF. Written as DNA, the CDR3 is TGCGCCAGCAGCTCGTGGGGGGGCCCCACAGATACGCAGTATTTT.

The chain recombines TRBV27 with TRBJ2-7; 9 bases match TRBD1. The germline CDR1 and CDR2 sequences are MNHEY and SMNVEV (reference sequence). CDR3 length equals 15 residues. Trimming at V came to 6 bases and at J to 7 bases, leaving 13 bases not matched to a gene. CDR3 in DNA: TGTGCCAGCAGCAAAACCGGGACAGGGTCCGCGGAGCAGTACTTC. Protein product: CASSKTGTGSAEQYF.

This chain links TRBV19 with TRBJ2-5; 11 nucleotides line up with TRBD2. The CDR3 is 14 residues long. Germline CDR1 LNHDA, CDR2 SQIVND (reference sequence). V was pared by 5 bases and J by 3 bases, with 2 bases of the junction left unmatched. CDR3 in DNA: TGTGCCAGTAGTGGGGGACTAGCGGAAGAGACCCAGTACTTC. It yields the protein CASSGGLAEETQYF.

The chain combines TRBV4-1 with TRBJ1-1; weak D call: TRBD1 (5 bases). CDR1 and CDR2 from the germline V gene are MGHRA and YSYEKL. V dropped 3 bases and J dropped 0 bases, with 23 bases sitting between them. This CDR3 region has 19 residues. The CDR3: CASSHGDSDQYTMNTEAFF. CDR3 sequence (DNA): TGCGCCAGCAGCCACGGAGACAGCGACCAATACACCATGAACACTGAAGCTTTCTTT.

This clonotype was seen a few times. The CDR3 is CASSLAGTVTDTQYF. CDR3 nucleotide sequence: TGTGCCAGCAGCTTAGCAGGGACCGTCACAGATACGCAGTATTTT. This chain joins TRBV11-3 and TRBJ2-3; either TRBD1 or TRBD2 may fit D (5 bases each). The CDR3 extends over 15 amino acids. Trimming removed 1 base from V and 2 bases from J, with 10 bases in between. Germline lookup yields CDR1 SGHNT and CDR2 YENEEA.

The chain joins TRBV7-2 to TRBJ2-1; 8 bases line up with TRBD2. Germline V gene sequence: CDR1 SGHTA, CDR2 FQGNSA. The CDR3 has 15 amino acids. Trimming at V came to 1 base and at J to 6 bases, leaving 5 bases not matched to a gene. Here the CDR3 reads CASSLDGGAANEQFF. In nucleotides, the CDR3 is TGTGCCAGCAGCTTAGACGGGGGGGCCGCCAATGAGCAGTTCTTC.

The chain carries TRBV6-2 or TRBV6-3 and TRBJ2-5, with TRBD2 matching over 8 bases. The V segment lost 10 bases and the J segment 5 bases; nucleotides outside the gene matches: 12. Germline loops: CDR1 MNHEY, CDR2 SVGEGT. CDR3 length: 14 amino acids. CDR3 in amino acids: CAIDPAGAGETQYF. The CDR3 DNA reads TGTGCCATCGATCCAGCGGGGGCGGGGGAGACCCAGTACTTC.

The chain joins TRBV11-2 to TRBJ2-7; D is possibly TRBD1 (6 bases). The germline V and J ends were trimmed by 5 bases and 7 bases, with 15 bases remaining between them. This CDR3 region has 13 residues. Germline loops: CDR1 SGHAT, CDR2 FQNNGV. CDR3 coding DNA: TGTGCCAGCAGCCAAGTCAGGGGCGGGGAGCAGTACTTC. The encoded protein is CASSQVRGGEQYF.

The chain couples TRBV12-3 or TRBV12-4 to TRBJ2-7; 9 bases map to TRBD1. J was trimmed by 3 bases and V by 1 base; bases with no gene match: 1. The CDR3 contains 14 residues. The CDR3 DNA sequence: TGTGCCAGCAGTTTAGGACAGGGGGTCTACGAGCAGTACTTC. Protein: CASSLGQGVYEQYF.

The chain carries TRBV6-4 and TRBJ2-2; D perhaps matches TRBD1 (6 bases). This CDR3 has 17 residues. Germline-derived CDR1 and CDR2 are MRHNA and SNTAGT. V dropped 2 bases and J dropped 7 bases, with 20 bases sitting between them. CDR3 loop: CASSDQPAGAVSGELFF. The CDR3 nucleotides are TGTGCCAGCAGTGACCAGCCCGCAGGGGCGGTTAGCGGGGAGCTGTTTTTT.

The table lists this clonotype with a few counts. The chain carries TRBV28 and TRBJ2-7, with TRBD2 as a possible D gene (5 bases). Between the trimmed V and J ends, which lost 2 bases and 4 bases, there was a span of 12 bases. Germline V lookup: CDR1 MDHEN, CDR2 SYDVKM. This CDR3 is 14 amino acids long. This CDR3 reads CASSLPNGVYEQYF. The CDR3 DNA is TGTGCCAGCAGTTTACCCAACGGGGTGTACGAGCAGTACTTC.

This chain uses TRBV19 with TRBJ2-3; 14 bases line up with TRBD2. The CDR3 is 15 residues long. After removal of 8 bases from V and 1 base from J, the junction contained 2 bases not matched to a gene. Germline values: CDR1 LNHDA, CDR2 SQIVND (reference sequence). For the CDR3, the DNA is TGTGCCAGTCTGGGACTAGCGGGGGGCACAGATACGCAGTATTTT. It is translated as CASLGLAGGTDTQYF.

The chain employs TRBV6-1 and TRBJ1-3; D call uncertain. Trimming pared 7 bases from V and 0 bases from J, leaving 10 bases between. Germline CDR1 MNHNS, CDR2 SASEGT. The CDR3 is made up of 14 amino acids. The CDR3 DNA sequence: TGTGCCAGCAAGGCAGCTGACTCTGGAAACACCATATATTTT. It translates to CASKAADSGNTIYF.

The CDR3 protein is CASSLGTGVSTEAFF. In nucleotides, the CDR3 is TGTGCCAGCAGCTTAGGGACAGGGGTGAGCACTGAAGCTTTCTTT. The V and J genes are TRBV7-9 and TRBJ1-1; 9 bases map to TRBD1. J gave up 4 bases and V 1 base, and 4 bases lay outside the gene matches. The CDR3 covers 15 residues. Per the germline V gene, CDR1 is SEHNR and CDR2 is FQNEAQ (reference sequence).